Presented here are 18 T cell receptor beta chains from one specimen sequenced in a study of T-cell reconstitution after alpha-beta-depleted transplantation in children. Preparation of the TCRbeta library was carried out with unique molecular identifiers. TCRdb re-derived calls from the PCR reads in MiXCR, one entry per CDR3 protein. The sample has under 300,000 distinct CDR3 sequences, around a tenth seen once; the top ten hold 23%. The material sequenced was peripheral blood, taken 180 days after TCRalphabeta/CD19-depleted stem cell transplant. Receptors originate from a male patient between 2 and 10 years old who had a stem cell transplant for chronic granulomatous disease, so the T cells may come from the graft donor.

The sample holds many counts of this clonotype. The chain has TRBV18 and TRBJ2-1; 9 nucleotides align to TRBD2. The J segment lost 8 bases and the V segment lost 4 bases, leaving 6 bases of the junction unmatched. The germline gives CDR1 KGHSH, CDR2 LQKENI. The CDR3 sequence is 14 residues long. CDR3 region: CASSLSGRIYEQFF. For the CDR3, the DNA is TGTGCCAGCTCACTTAGCGGGAGAATTTATGAGCAGTTCTTC.

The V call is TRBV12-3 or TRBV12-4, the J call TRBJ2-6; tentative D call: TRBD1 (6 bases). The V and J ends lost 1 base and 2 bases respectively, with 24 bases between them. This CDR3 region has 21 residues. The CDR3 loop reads CASSLVNGQRPDRPGANVLTF. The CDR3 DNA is TGTGCCAGCAGTTTAGTCAACGGACAGCGCCCCGATCGGCCTGGGGCCAACGTCCTGACTTTC.

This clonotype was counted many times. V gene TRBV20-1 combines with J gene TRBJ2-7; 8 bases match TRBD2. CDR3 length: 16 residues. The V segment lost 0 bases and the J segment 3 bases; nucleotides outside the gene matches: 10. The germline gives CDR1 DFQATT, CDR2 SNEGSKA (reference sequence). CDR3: CSARDWRLAGNYEQYF. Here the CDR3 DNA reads TGCAGTGCTAGAGATTGGAGGCTAGCGGGTAACTACGAGCAGTACTTC.

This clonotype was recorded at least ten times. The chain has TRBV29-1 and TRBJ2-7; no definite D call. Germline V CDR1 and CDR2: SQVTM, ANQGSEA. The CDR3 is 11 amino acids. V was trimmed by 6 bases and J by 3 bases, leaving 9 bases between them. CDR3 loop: CSVLGGYEQYF. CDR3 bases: TGCAGCGTATTGGGTGGCTACGAGCAGTACTTC.

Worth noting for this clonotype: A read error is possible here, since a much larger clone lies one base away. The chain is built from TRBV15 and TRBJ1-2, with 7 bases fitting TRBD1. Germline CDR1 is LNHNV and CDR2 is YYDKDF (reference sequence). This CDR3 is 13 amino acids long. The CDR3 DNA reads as TGTGGCACCAGGGAGGGGGCCTTCTATGGCTACACCTTC. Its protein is CGTREGAFYGYTF.

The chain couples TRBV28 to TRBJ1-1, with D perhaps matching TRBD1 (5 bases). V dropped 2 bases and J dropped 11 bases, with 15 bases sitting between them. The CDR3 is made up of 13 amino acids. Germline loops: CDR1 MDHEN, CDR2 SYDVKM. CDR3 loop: CASSLTAGGWAFF. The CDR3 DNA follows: TGTGCCAGCAGTTTAACCGCCGGGGGGTGGGCTTTCTTT.

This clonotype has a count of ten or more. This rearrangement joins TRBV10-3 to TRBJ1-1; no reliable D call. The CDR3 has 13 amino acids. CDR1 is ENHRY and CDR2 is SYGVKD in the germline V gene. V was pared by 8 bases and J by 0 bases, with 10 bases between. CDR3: CAIRGIMNTEAFF. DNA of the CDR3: TGTGCCATCCGGGGTATCATGAACACTGAAGCTTTCTTT.

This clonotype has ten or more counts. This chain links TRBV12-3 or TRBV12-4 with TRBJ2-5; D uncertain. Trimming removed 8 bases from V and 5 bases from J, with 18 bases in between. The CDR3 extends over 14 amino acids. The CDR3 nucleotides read TGTGCCAGCGGCCAAACAAGTATCGGTGAGACCCAGTACTTC. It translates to CASGQTSIGETQYF.

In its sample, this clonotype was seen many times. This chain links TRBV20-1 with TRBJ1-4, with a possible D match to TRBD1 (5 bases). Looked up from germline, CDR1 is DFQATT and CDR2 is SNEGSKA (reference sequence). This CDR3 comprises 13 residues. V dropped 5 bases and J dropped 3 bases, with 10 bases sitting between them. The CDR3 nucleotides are TGCAGTGCTCACGGGGCTTCTAATGAAAAACTGTTTTTT. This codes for CSAHGASNEKLFF.

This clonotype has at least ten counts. The CDR3 region is CASSSWTSGDTGELFF. The DNA for the CDR3 is TGTGCCAGCAGTTCCTGGACTAGCGGGGACACCGGGGAGCTGTTTTTT. The V call is TRBV6-2 or TRBV6-3, the J call TRBJ2-2; 12 bases are a match to TRBD2. Per germline, CDR1 MNHEY and CDR2 SVGEGT. This CDR3 contains 16 residues. After removal of 4 bases from V and 3 bases from J, the junction contained 3 bases not matched to a gene.

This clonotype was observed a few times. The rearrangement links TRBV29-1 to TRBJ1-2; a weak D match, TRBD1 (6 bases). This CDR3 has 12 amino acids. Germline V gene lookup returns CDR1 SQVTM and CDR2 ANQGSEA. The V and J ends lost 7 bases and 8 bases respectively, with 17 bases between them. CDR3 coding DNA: TGCAGCGGCCTCTGGGGGGCGCGGGGCTACACCTTC. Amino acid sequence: CSGLWGARGYTF.

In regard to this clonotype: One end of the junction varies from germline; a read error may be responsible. CDR3 loop: CASSGRGSGANILTF. Here the CDR3 DNA reads TGTGCCAGCAGCGGTCGAGGGTCTGGGGCCAACATCCTGACTTTC. V and J are TRBV2 and TRBJ2-6; D is tentatively TRBD1 or TRBD2 (5 bases each). Germline CDR1 reads SNHLY; CDR2 reads FYNNEI. There are 15 residues in the CDR3. The full variable domain, completed using reference TRBV2 and TRBJ2-6, is EPEVTQTPSHQVTQMGQEVILRCVPISNHLYFYWYRQILGQKVEFLVSFYNNEISEKSEIFDDQFSVERPDGSNFTLKIRSTKLEDSAMYFCASSGRGSGANILTFGAGSRLTVL.

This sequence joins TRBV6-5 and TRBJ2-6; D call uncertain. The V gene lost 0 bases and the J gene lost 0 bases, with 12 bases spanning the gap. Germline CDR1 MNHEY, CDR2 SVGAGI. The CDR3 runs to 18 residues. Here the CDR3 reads CASSYSRRRVSGANVLTF. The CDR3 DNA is TGTGCCAGCAGTTACTCTCGCCGAAGGGTCTCTGGGGCCAACGTCCTGACTTTC.

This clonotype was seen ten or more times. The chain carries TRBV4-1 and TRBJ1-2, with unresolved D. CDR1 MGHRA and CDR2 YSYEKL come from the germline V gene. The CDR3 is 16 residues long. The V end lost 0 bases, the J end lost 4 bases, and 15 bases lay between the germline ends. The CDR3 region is CASSQEGSGPLYGYTF. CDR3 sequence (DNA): TGCGCCAGCAGCCAAGAGGGTTCGGGCCCCCTCTATGGCTACACCTTC.

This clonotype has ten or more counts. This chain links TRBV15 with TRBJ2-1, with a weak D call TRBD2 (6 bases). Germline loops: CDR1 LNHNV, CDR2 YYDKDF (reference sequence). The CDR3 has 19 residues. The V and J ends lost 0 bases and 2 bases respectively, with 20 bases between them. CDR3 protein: CATSRDLSGAPLAYNEQFF. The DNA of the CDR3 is TGTGCCACCAGCAGAGATCTGTCGGGAGCCCCTCTTGCCTACAATGAGCAGTTCTTC.

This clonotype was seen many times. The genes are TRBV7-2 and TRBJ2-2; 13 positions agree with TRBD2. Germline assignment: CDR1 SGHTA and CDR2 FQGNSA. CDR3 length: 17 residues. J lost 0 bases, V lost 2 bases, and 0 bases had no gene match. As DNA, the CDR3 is TGTGCCAGCAGCTTAACTAGCGGGGGGGCGAACACCGGGGAGCTGTTTTTT. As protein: CASSLTSGGANTGELFF.

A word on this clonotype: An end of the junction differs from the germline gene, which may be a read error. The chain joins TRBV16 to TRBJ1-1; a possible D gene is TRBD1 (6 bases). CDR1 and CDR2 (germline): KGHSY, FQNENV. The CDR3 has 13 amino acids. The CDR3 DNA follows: TGTGCCAGCAGCCAGGATGTGGGGGCTGAAGTTTTCTTT. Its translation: CASSQDVGAEVFF. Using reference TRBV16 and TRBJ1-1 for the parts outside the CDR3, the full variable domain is GEEVAQTPKHLVRGEGQKAKLYCAPIKGHSYVFWYQQVLKNEFKFLISFQNENVFDETGMPKERFSAKCLPNSPCSLEIQATKLEDSAVYFCASSQDVGAEVFFGQGTRLTVV.

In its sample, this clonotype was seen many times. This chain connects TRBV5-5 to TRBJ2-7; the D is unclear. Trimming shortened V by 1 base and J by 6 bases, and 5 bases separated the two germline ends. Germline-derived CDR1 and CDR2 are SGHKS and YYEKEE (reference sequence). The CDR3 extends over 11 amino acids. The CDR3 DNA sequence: TGTGCCAGCAGCTTGTACGGCGAGCAGTACTTC. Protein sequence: CASSLYGEQYF.